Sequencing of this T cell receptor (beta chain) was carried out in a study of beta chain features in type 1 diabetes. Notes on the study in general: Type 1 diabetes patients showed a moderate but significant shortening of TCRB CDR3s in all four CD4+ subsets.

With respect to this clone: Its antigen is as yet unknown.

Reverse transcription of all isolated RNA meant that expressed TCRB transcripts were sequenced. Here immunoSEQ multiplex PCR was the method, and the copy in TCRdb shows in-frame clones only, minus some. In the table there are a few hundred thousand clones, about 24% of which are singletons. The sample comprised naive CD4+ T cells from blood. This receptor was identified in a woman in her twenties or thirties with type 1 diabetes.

CDR3 nucleotide sequence: TGCAGCGTTGAAAAAGGACAGGGGGGACAGGATTTCTTT. Translated: CSVEKGQGGQDFF. The V and J genes are TRBV29-1 and TRBJ1-1; 10 positions match TRBD1. The CDR3 has 13 residues. Germline CDR1 SQVTM, CDR2 ANQGSEA. Unmatched junction bases numbered 10, after V lost 2 bases and J lost 13 bases.